This T cell receptor beta chain was recovered during a study of memory CD4+ T cells and cytomegalovirus serostatus. General study points: Suggested: most of the CMV-linked TCR signature lies in CD4+ memory cells. Repertoires predicted CMV serostatus with median bootstrapped AUC of about 0.96.

As for this clone: Its antigen is unidentified.

In the original workflow: After removing out-of-frame reads, 2 million to 2.5 million distinct TCRbeta sequences remained. The table came from immunoSEQ multiplex PCR; TCRdb's copy has only in-frame clones and leaves some out. The V and J calls and clone size are taken from that table; D and trimming were inferred from the DNA. The sample lists over 35,000 clones; around four fifths were seen once. Single viable CD3+CD4+CD8-CD45RO+ cells were sorted as the memory CD4+ T cells. This CDR3 has 16 residues. V was clipped by 4 bases and J by 4 bases, with 19 bases between them. Germline lookup yields CDR1 SGHVS and CDR2 FNYEAQ.

This receptor was obtained from an adult in good health and CMV-seronegative. The sample was memory CD4+ T cells from blood. This sequence joins TRBV7-6 and TRBJ1-1; no reliable D call. The CDR3 sequence is CASSSLGFTRGTEAFF. CDR3 coding DNA: TGTGCCAGCAGCTCCTTAGGGTTTACCCGGGGCACTGAAGCTTTCTTT.